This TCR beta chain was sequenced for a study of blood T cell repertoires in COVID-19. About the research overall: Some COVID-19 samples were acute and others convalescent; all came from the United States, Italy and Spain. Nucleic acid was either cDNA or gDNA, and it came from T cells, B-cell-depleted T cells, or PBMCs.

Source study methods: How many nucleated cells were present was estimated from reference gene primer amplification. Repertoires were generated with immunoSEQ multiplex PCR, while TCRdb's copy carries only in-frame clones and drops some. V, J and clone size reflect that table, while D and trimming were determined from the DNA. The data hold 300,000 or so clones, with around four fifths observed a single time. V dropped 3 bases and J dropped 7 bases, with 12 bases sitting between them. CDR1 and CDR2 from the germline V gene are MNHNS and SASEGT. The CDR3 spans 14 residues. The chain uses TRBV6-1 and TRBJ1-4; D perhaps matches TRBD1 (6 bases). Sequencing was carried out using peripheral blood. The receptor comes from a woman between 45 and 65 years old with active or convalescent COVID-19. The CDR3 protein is CASSETGWGEKLFF. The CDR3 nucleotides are TGTGCCAGCAGTGAGACAGGCTGGGGTGAAAAACTGTTTTTT.